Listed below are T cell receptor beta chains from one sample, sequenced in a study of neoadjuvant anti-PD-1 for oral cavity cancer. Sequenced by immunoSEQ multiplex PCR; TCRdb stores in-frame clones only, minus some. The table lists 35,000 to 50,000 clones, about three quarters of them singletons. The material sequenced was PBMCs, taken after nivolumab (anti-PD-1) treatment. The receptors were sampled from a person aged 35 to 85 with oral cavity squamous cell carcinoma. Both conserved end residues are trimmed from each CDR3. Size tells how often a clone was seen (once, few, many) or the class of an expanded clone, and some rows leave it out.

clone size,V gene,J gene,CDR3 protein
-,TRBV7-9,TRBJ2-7,ASSLRDKSYEQY
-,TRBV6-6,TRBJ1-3,ASSSGGLVGNTIY
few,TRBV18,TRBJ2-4,ASSPPSGRAEIGKNIQY
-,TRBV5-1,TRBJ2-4,ASSLSLLTGGKNIQY
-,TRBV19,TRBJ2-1,ASATGETHNEQF
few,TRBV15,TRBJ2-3,ATSRTSGDTDTQY
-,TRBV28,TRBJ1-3,ASRGVLSEDSGNTIY
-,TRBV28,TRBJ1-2,ASSFPPTGAGYT
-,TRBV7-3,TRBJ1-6,ASSPGDRSNSPLH
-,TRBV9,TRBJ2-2,ASSVPWGVSTGELF
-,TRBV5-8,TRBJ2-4,ASSLVQGADIQY
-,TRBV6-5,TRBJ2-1,ASSYTSGGARGQF
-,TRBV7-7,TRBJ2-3,ASSGGSGNTQY
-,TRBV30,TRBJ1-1,AWSPFGTGGPEAF
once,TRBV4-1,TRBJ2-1,ASSQDPVGSNRNEQF
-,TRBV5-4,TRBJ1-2,ASSLVGGTRYGYT
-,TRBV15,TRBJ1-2,ATSREERGALYGYT
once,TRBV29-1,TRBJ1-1,SVGGTVMNTEAF
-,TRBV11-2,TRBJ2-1,ASSLGARQGSNEQF
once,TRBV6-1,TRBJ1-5,ASAREVSNQPQH
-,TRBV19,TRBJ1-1,ASRDLYEKGKNTEAF
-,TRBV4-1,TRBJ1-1,ASSQVGSQGMNTEAF
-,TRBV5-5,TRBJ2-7,ASSVAGTGSSYEQY
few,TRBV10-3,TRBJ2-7,AISEGEGGRVDEQY
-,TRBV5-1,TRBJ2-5,ASSAGLAGGLGETQY
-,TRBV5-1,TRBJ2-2,ASTPRGQNTGELF
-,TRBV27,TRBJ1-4,ASRGTAAATNEKLF
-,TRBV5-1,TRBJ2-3,ASSLGTSGDTQY
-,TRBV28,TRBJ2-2,ASSFSGSGELF
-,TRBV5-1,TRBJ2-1,ASSRARNEQF
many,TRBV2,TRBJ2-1,ASGRDSSSYNEQF
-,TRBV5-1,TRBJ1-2,ASSLGDRDNYGYT
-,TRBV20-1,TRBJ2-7,SAPTRDEQY
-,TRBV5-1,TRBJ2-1,ASSPLRNEQF
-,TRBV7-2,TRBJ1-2,ASSPNDDTDT
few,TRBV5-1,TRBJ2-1,ASSAGQYYNEQF
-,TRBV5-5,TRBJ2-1,ASSLSPSYDNEQF
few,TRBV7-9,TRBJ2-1,ASSLGTSTRYNEQF
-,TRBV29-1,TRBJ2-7,SVAGTGVIGEQY
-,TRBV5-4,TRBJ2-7,ASSTGTGEYYEQY
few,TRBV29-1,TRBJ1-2,SVAAEGTGGGYT
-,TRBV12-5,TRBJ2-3,ASGSGVGDTQY
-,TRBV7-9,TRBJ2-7,ASSTQTYEQY
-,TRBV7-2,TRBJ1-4,ASSYNPGRINEKLF
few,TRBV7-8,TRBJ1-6,ASRLPTGTVLH
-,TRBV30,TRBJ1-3,AGDRGAGNTIY
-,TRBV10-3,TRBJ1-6,AISDSPVGMRNSPLH
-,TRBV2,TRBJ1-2,ASLGWGAGGYT
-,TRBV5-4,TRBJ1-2,ASSSPGENYGYT
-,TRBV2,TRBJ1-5,ASFAGTGGRSNQPQH
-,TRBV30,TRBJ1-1,AWSATGHLNTEAF